This TCR beta chain was documented in a study of regulatory T cells in long-lasting Graves disease. Study conclusions and caveats: Newly diagnosed patients had higher TCR diversity than persistent Graves' patients did. Blood alone, not thyroid tissue, was studied. Public clonotype sharing was higher in persistent than newly diagnosed patients.

The table lists this clonotype with many counts. Its antigen is as yet unknown. This sample's time point: newly diagnosed GD, antithyroid drugs for less than 3 months. PBMC-extracted RNA yielded the TCR library. A blood draw put approximately 9 milliliters of peripheral blood into EDTA tubes. Library construction for TCR beta used iRepertoire HTBI primers and Arm-PCR of CDR3 regions. TCRdb itself ran the multiplex PCR reads through MiXCR, one entry per CDR3 protein. The sample records a few hundred thousand distinct CDR3 sequences, approximately 18% being singletons. The same specimen was also included in a second study, on T cells in Graves' hyperthyroidism and ophthalmopathy.

The source of this sequence is a woman aged 25 to 39 with Graves disease. The material was peripheral blood mononuclear cells (PBMCs), obtained at new diagnosis, from a patient treated with antithyroid drugs.

The CDR3 is CASSRHSGVSSYNEQFF. The CDR3 nucleotides are TGTGCCAGCAGTCGCCACTCGGGCGTAAGCTCCTACAATGAGCAGTTCTTC. The chain carries TRBV2 and TRBJ2-1; no firm D call. V lost 5 bases to trimming and J lost 0 bases, with 17 bases between them. Germline V gene lookup returns CDR1 SNHLY and CDR2 FYNNEI. The CDR3 runs 17 residues.